The T cell receptor (beta chain) described here comes from a study of shared clonotypes between healthy human individuals. In the study overall: Donor composition was a couple of women and three men, aged 18 to 49.

The assay was immunoSEQ multiplex PCR, and TCRdb's table has in-frame clones only and misses some. The sample holds 550,000 to 700,000 clones, 73% seen once. The CDR3 covers 11 residues. Germline V gene data show CDR1 as LNHDA and CDR2 as SQIVND (reference sequence). The trim removed 5 bases at V and 14 bases at J, leaving 7 bases unmatched. All participating donors were Caucasian adults from Nashville, Tennessee. Sequencing input: memory CD4+ T cells sorted from blood. Subset noted: CD45RA-negative fraction. The TCR originated in a woman in her twenties or thirties in good health. The rearrangement joins TRBV19 to TRBJ2-5, with 8 bases aligning to TRBD1. CDR3 protein: CASSFRDRPYF. The CDR3 DNA reads TGTGCCAGTAGTTTCCGGGACAGGCCTTACTTC.